This T cell receptor (beta chain) was recorded in a study of T cell repertoires in cytomegalovirus infection. Study in general: Through public TCR beta signatures, both CMV infection and matching HLA type were indicated.

TCRdb fed the reads into MiXCR, producing one record per CDR3 protein. The sample has 750,000 to 950,000 distinct CDR3 sequences; approximately 32% are singletons. The CDR3 is made up of 17 amino acids. V dropped 3 bases and J dropped 3; count of bases not matched to a gene: 12. This clonotype was observed at least ten times. Its antigen is unknown. This chain connects TRBV12-3 or TRBV12-4 to TRBJ1-1; 8 bases line up with TRBD1. Sequenced material: cultured CD8+ T cells from PBMCs, taken from culture after CMV antigen stimulation. This receptor was obtained from a human donor in good health (CMV status not recorded). Some clones in this sample may be carry-over from other donors' samples. The CDR3 region has the DNA TGTGCCAGCAGTTTGGGCAGGGGGCGGACATCGCACACTGAAGCTTTCTTT. This sequence encodes CASSLGRGRTSHTEAFF.